This entry is about one T cell receptor (beta chain). This record belongs to a study of blood T cell repertoires in COVID-19. The CDR3 contains 17 residues. J gave up 7 bases and V 0 bases, and 9 bases lay outside the gene matches. The germline V gene has CDR1 LNHNV and CDR2 YYDKDF (reference sequence). Per the authors' pipeline: Estimation of nucleated cell counts was performed using reference gene primer amplification. Profiled with immunoSEQ multiplex PCR; TCRdb holds only in-frame clones, not every one. V and J calls and clone size are those listed in that table; D and trimming were worked out from the DNA. The table lists about 200,000 clones, over 80% of them singletons.

V usage is TRBV15 and J usage is TRBJ2-1; 10 nucleotides match TRBD2. The TCR was taken from a man aged 40-55 years with acute or convalescent COVID-19. The sequenced sample consisted of peripheral blood. The CDR3, as DNA: TGTGCCACCAGCAGAGAAGTACGGACTAGCGGTGGAAATGAGCAGTTCTTC. Its protein is CATSREVRTSGGNEQFF.